Listed below are T cell receptor beta chains from one sample, sequenced in a study of T-cell reconstitution after alpha-beta-depleted transplantation in children. MiXCR, run by TCRdb on the PCR reads, gives a single entry per CDR3 protein. In the table there are approximately 500,000 distinct CDR3 sequences, 25% to 30% of which are singletons. This material consisted of PBMCs, taken before TCRalphabeta/CD19-depleted stem cell transplant. Receptor source: a boy younger than two with Wiskott-Aldrich syndrome, due to receive a stem cell transplant. The CDR3 runs from the conserved cysteine through the conserved F or W. D genes are given only for firm matches. The listing skips clone size in some rows; elsewhere it reads once, few, many or a size class.

cdr3_aa: CASSPGQPQHF
cdr3_nt: TGTGCCAGCAGCCCCGGGCAGCCCCAGCATTTT
v_call: TRBV3-1
d_call: NA
clone_size: few
j_call: TRBJ1-5

cdr3_aa: CASSLDSKNTEAFF
cdr3_nt: TGCGCCAGCAGCCTGGACAGTAAGAACACTGAAGCTTTCTTT
v_call: TRBV5-1
d_call: NA
clone_size: NA
j_call: TRBJ1-1

cdr3_aa: CASSLWRSSYEQYF
cdr3_nt: TGTGCCAGCAGTTTATGGAGGAGCTCCTACGAGCAGTACTTC
v_call: TRBV12-3/TRBV12-4
d_call: NA
clone_size: NA
j_call: TRBJ2-7

cdr3_aa: CASSQYTGELFF
cdr3_nt: TGTGCCAGCAGCCAATACACCGGGGAGCTGTTTTTT
v_call: TRBV3-1
d_call: NA
clone_size: NA
j_call: TRBJ2-2

cdr3_aa: CASRRQGENIQYF
cdr3_nt: TGTGCCAGCAGAAGACAGGGGGAAAACATTCAGTACTTC
v_call: TRBV27
d_call: TRBD1
clone_size: few
j_call: TRBJ2-4

cdr3_aa: CASSLSGGWEQFF
cdr3_nt: TGTGCCAGCAGCTTATCGGGGGGCTGGGAGCAGTTCTTC
v_call: TRBV7-3
d_call: NA
clone_size: NA
j_call: TRBJ2-1

cdr3_aa: CSANAGVTGELFF
cdr3_nt: TGCAGTGCTAATGCAGGGGTAACCGGGGAGCTGTTTTTT
v_call: TRBV20-1
d_call: NA
clone_size: NA
j_call: TRBJ2-2

cdr3_aa: CASSFVQGVSSEAFF
cdr3_nt: TGCGCCAGCAGCTTCGTACAGGGGGTTAGTTCTGAAGCTTTCTTT
v_call: TRBV5-1
d_call: TRBD1
clone_size: NA
j_call: TRBJ1-1

cdr3_aa: CASRTDSDTQYF
cdr3_nt: TGTGCCAGCAGGACAGATTCAGATACGCAGTATTTT
v_call: TRBV6-1
d_call: NA
clone_size: few
j_call: TRBJ2-3

cdr3_aa: CASSLWGSNEKLFF
cdr3_nt: TGTGCCAGCAGTTTATGGGGTAGTAATGAAAAACTGTTTTTT
v_call: TRBV28
d_call: NA
clone_size: few
j_call: TRBJ1-4

cdr3_aa: CASRPGQGPNTEAFF
cdr3_nt: TGCGCCAGCCGACCGGGACAGGGGCCAAACACTGAAGCTTTCTTT
v_call: TRBV5-1
d_call: TRBD1
clone_size: few
j_call: TRBJ1-1

cdr3_aa: CCARDGTSGGLSYEQYF
cdr3_nt: TGCTGTGCTAGAGATGGGACTAGCGGGGGACTCTCCTACGAGCAGTACTTC
v_call: TRBV20-1
d_call: TRBD2
clone_size: NA
j_call: TRBJ2-7

cdr3_aa: CASSPDRAKGYTF
cdr3_nt: TGTGCCAGCAGCCCAGACAGGGCGAAGGGCTACACCTTC
v_call: TRBV12-3/TRBV12-4
d_call: TRBD1
clone_size: few
j_call: TRBJ1-2

cdr3_aa: CAISGTNYGYTF
cdr3_nt: TGTGCCATCAGTGGGACAAACTATGGCTACACCTTC
v_call: TRBV10-3
d_call: NA
clone_size: few
j_call: TRBJ1-2

cdr3_aa: CSAMGGGSSYEQYF
cdr3_nt: TGCAGCGCGATGGGTGGCGGGAGCTCCTACGAGCAGTACTTC
v_call: TRBV29-1
d_call: TRBD2
clone_size: NA
j_call: TRBJ2-7

cdr3_aa: CASSPSGTTAGYTF
cdr3_nt: TGTGCCAGCAGCCCTTCCGGGACAACCGCTGGCTACACCTTC
v_call: TRBV12-3/TRBV12-4
d_call: NA
clone_size: few
j_call: TRBJ1-2

cdr3_aa: CASSVDTEAFF
cdr3_nt: TGTGCCAGCAGTGTGGATACTGAAGCTTTCTTT
v_call: TRBV6-1
d_call: NA
clone_size: few
j_call: TRBJ1-1

cdr3_aa: CATSTRDSGTEPQHF
cdr3_nt: TGTGCCACCAGCACTCGGGACAGCGGTACGGAGCCCCAGCATTTT
v_call: TRBV15
d_call: TRBD1
clone_size: few
j_call: TRBJ1-5

cdr3_aa: CASSATSGSSSYNEQFF
cdr3_nt: TGCGCCAGCAGCGCGACTAGCGGGAGTAGCTCCTACAATGAGCAGTTCTTC
v_call: TRBV5-1
d_call: TRBD2
clone_size: NA
j_call: TRBJ2-1

cdr3_aa: CSALGGFNTGELFF
cdr3_nt: TGCAGTGCGCTTGGGGGCTTTAACACCGGGGAGCTGTTTTTT
v_call: TRBV20-1
d_call: NA
clone_size: few
j_call: TRBJ2-2

cdr3_aa: CASGLAGEWGETQYF
cdr3_nt: TGCGCCAGCGGACTAGCGGGAGAGTGGGGTGAGACCCAGTACTTC
v_call: TRBV5-1
d_call: TRBD2
clone_size: few
j_call: TRBJ2-5

cdr3_aa: CSARNRVYNQPQHF
cdr3_nt: TGCAGTGCTAGAAACAGGGTTTACAATCAGCCCCAGCATTTT
v_call: TRBV20-1
d_call: NA
clone_size: NA
j_call: TRBJ1-5

cdr3_aa: CAIPDRAQETQYF
cdr3_nt: TGTGCCATCCCCGACAGGGCCCAAGAGACCCAGTACTTC
v_call: TRBV10-3
d_call: TRBD1
clone_size: NA
j_call: TRBJ2-5

cdr3_aa: CASRSGANTEAFF
cdr3_nt: TGCGCCAGCAGGTCAGGCGCCAACACTGAAGCTTTCTTT
v_call: TRBV5-1
d_call: NA
clone_size: NA
j_call: TRBJ1-1

cdr3_aa: CASGFLWSYEQYF
cdr3_nt: TGTGCTAGTGGTTTTTTGTGGTCATACGAGCAGTACTTC
v_call: TRBV12-5
d_call: NA
clone_size: NA
j_call: TRBJ2-7

cdr3_aa: CATSDSYRGTQYF
cdr3_nt: TGTGCCACCAGTGATTCATACAGGGGTACGCAGTATTTT
v_call: TRBV24-1
d_call: TRBD1
clone_size: few
j_call: TRBJ2-3

cdr3_aa: CASSFGLRSGRASGANVLTF
cdr3_nt: TGTGCCAGCAGCTTCGGGCTCCGTAGCGGAAGGGCCTCTGGGGCCAACGTCCTGACTTTC
v_call: TRBV13
d_call: NA
clone_size: NA
j_call: TRBJ2-6

cdr3_aa: CASSWGANTEAFF
cdr3_nt: TGCGCCAGCAGCTGGGGAGCGAACACTGAAGCTTTCTTT
v_call: TRBV5-1
d_call: NA
clone_size: NA
j_call: TRBJ1-1

cdr3_aa: CASSRDEQFF
cdr3_nt: TGTGCCAGCTCACGGGATGAGCAGTTCTTC
v_call: TRBV18
d_call: NA
clone_size: few
j_call: TRBJ2-1

cdr3_aa: CASSSLTDGHNDQFF
cdr3_nt: TGTGCCAGCAGTTCTCTTACTGACGGGCACAATGATCAGTTCTTC
v_call: TRBV6-5
d_call: NA
clone_size: few
j_call: TRBJ2-1

cdr3_aa: CASSYKGLSKNIQYF
cdr3_nt: TGTGCCAGCAGTTACAAGGGCCTGTCCAAAAACATTCAGTACTTC
v_call: TRBV6-5
d_call: NA
clone_size: NA
j_call: TRBJ2-4

cdr3_aa: CASSQRQGLLSGANVLTF
cdr3_nt: TGTGCCAGCAGCCAGCGACAGGGACTACTCTCTGGGGCCAACGTCCTGACTTTC
v_call: TRBV4-2
d_call: NA
clone_size: NA
j_call: TRBJ2-6

cdr3_aa: CASSLWNSGRSYNEQFF
cdr3_nt: TGCGCCAGCAGCTTGTGGAATAGCGGGAGGTCCTACAATGAGCAGTTCTTC
v_call: TRBV5-1
d_call: TRBD2
clone_size: few
j_call: TRBJ2-1

cdr3_aa: CSARELAVYNEQFF
cdr3_nt: TGCAGTGCTAGAGAACTAGCGGTTTACAATGAGCAGTTCTTC
v_call: TRBV20-1
d_call: TRBD2
clone_size: NA
j_call: TRBJ2-1

cdr3_aa: CASSPQAGTDTQYF
cdr3_nt: TGTGCCAGCAGCCCTCAGGCTGGCACAGATACGCAGTATTTT
v_call: TRBV4-2
d_call: NA
clone_size: NA
j_call: TRBJ2-3

cdr3_aa: CASSKGRIYEQYF
cdr3_nt: TGTGCCAGCAGTAAAGGACGGATCTACGAGCAGTACTTC
v_call: TRBV13
d_call: NA
clone_size: few
j_call: TRBJ2-7

cdr3_aa: CASSYSKTVNTEAFF
cdr3_nt: TGTGCCAGCAGTTACTCGAAAACGGTGAACACTGAAGCTTTCTTT
v_call: TRBV6-5
d_call: NA
clone_size: NA
j_call: TRBJ1-1

cdr3_aa: CASSLALLAGVYNEQFF
cdr3_nt: TGTGCCAGCAGCTTAGCCTTACTAGCGGGAGTTTACAATGAGCAGTTCTTC
v_call: TRBV7-8
d_call: TRBD2
clone_size: NA
j_call: TRBJ2-1

cdr3_aa: CASSTGGTSGSTDTQYF
cdr3_nt: TGTGCCAGCAGCACAGGGGGGACTAGCGGGAGCACAGATACGCAGTATTTT
v_call: TRBV11-2
d_call: TRBD2
clone_size: NA
j_call: TRBJ2-3

cdr3_aa: CSASSPGTARASYF
cdr3_nt: TGCAGTGCTAGTTCGCCCGGGACAGCCAGGGCCTCTTATTTT
v_call: TRBV20-1
d_call: TRBD1
clone_size: few
j_call: TRBJ1-3

cdr3_aa: CAIMGQEYGYTF
cdr3_nt: TGTGCCATCATGGGACAGGAGTATGGCTACACCTTC
v_call: TRBV10-3
d_call: TRBD1
clone_size: few
j_call: TRBJ1-2

cdr3_aa: CASSFPSGKSDTQYF
cdr3_nt: TGTGCCAGCAGTTTTCCTAGCGGGAAATCAGATACGCAGTATTTT
v_call: TRBV12-3/TRBV12-4
d_call: TRBD2
clone_size: NA
j_call: TRBJ2-3

cdr3_aa: CASSLKGLAAPEQFF
cdr3_nt: TGTGCCAGCAGCTTAAAAGGACTAGCGGCCCCAGAGCAGTTCTTC
v_call: TRBV7-6
d_call: TRBD2
clone_size: few
j_call: TRBJ2-1

cdr3_aa: CASSTGTDSNQPQHF
cdr3_nt: TGCGCCAGCAGTACCGGGACAGATAGCAATCAGCCCCAGCATTTT
v_call: TRBV5-1
d_call: TRBD1
clone_size: few
j_call: TRBJ1-5

cdr3_aa: CASQGETNEQYF
cdr3_nt: TGTGCCAGCCAGGGGGAAACGAACGAGCAGTACTTC
v_call: TRBV21-1
d_call: NA
clone_size: NA
j_call: TRBJ2-7

cdr3_aa: CASSTAGAKTQYF
cdr3_nt: TGTGCCAGCAGTACAGCGGGGGCGAAGACCCAGTACTTC
v_call: TRBV28
d_call: TRBD2
clone_size: NA
j_call: TRBJ2-5

cdr3_aa: CASSLYPSGVVQGYNEQFF
cdr3_nt: TGTGCCAGCAGCTTATATCCTAGCGGAGTCGTGCAAGGCTACAATGAGCAGTTCTTC
v_call: TRBV11-2
d_call: TRBD2
clone_size: NA
j_call: TRBJ2-1

cdr3_aa: CASSRRDRVSNPYNEQFF
cdr3_nt: TGTGCCAGCAGTCGCCGGGACAGGGTTTCCAACCCGTACAATGAGCAGTTCTTC
v_call: TRBV6-1
d_call: TRBD1
clone_size: NA
j_call: TRBJ2-1

cdr3_aa: CAISEYEDRIPYEQYF
cdr3_nt: TGTGCCATCAGTGAGTATGAGGACAGAATCCCCTACGAGCAGTACTTC
v_call: TRBV10-3
d_call: NA
clone_size: NA
j_call: TRBJ2-7

cdr3_aa: CASSLTGWGRETQYF
cdr3_nt: TGCGCCAGCAGCTTGACAGGGTGGGGAAGGGAGACCCAGTACTTC
v_call: TRBV5-1
d_call: NA
clone_size: once
j_call: TRBJ2-5

cdr3_aa: CASSIRDPYNEQFF
cdr3_nt: TGTGCCAGCAGTATCCGGGACCCCTACAATGAGCAGTTCTTC
v_call: TRBV28
d_call: NA
clone_size: few
j_call: TRBJ2-1